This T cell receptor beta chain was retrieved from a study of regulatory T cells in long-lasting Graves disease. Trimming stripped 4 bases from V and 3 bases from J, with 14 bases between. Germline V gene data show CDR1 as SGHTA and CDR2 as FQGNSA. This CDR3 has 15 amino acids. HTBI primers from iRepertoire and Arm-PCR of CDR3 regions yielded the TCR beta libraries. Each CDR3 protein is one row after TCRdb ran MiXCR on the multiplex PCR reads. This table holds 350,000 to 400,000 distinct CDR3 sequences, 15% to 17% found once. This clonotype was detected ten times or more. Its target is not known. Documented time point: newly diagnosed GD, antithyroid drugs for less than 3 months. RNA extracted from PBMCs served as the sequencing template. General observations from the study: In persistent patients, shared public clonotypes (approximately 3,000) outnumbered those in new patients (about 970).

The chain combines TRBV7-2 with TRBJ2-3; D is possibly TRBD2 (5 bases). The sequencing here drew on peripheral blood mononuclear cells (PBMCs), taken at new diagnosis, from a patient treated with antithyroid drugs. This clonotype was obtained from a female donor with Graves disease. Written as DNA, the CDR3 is TGTGCCAGCAGCTCACCTTCGGAGGTAACAGATACGCAGTATTTT. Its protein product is CASSSPSEVTDTQYF.